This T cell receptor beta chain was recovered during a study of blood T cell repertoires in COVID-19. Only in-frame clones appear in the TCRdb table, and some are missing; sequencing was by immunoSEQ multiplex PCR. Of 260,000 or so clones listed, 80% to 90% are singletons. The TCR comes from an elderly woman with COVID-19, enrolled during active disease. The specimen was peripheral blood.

The CDR3 DNA is TGTGCCAGCAGCCGCCGGGGGGCGAACACTGAAGCTTTCTTT. Translated: CASSRRGANTEAFF. This chain joins TRBV6-5 and TRBJ1-1, with D perhaps matching TRBD1 (6 bases). Deletions cut 6 bases from V and 1 base from J, with 12 bases between. The CDR3 runs to 14 residues. Germline CDR1 and CDR2: MNHEY and SVGAGI.